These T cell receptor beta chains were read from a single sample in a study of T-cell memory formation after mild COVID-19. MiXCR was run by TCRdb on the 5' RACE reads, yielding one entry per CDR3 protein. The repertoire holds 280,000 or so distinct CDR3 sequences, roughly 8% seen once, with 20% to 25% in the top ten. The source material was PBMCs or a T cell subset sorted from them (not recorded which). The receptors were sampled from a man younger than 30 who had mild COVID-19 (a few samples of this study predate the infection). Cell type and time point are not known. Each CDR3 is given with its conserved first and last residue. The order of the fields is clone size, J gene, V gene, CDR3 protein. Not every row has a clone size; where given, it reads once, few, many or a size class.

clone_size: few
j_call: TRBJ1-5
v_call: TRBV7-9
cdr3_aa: CASSSGLQPQHF

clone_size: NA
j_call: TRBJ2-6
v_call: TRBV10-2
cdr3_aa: CASSEGSRAIGANVLTF

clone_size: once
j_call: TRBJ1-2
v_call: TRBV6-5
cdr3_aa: CASSSARRGLYGYTF

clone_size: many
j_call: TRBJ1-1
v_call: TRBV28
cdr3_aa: CASRGSGQGLINTEAFF

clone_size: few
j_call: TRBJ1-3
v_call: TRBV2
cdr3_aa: CASRSEGNTIYF

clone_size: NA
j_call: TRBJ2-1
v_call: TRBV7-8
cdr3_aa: CASSPPGTGGSNEQFF

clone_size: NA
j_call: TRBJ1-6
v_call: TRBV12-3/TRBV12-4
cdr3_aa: CASSFLTQSSYNSPLHF

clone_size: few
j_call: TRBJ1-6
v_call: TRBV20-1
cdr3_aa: CSARWGWHNSPLHF

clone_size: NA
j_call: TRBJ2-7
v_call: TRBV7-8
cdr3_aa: CASSLTWDTNYEQYF

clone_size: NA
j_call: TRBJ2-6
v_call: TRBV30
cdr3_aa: CAWTPGANVLTF

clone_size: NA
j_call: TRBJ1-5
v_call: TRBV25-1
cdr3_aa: CASGNRGTDKPQHF

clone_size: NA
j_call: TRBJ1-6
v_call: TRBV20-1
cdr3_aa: CSAPPGQGFSPLHF

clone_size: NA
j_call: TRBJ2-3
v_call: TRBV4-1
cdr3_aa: CASSYITSGGVRDTQYF

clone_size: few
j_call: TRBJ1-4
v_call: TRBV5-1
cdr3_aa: CASSTGLDNEKLFF

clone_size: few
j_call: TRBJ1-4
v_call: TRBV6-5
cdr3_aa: CASSYSQRNEKLFF

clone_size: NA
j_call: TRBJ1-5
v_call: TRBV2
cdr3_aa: CASSGQAGVNQPQHF

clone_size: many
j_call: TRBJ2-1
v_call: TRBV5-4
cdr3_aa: CASSLRQGSTYNEQFF

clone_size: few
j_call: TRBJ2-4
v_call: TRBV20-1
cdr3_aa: CSVPRGGGKNIQYF

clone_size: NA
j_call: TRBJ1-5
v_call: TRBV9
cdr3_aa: CASSVGTNQPQHF

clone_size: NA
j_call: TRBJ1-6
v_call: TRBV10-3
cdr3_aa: CAISGDAYTVDSPLHF

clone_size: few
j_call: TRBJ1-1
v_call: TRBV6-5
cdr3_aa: CASSRTRDFWTEAFF

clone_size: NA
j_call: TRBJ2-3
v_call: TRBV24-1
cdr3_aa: CATSELGEPDTQYF

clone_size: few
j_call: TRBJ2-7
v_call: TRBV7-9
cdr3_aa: CASTGQGASHEQYF

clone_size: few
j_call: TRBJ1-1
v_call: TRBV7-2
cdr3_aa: CASSLRYRQGRNTEAFF

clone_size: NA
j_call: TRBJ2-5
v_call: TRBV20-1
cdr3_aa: CSARPGGGETQYF

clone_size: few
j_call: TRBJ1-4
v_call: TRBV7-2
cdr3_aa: CASSQRSAPTNEKLFF

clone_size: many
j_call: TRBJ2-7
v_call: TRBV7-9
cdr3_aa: CASSLGTGSEQYF

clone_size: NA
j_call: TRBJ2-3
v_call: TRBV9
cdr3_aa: CASSVTTSGSTDTQYF

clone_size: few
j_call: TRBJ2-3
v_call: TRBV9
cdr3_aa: CASSVGNANTDTQYF

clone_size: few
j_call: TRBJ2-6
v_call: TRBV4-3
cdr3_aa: CASSQDRGRSGANVLTF

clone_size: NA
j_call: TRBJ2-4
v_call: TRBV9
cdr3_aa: CASSARQGLAKNIQYF

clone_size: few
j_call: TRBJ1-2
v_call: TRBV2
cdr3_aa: CASSGTGYGYTF

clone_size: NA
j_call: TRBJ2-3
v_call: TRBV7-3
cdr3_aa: CASSPLPGLASDTQYF

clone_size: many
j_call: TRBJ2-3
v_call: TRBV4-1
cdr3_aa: CASSPLVTSDTQYF

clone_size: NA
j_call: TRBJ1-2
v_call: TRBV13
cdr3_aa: CASSLGRSQGYTF

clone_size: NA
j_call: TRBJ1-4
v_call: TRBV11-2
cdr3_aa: CASSLGGEKLFF

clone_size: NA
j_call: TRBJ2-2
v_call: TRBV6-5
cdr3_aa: CASSYLTGTGELFF

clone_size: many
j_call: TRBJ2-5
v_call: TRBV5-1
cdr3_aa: CASSLGRDETQYF

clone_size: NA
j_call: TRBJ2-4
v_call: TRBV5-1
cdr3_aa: CASREGYTSRNIQYF

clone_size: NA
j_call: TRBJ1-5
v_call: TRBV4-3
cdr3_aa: CASSQTFNQPQHF

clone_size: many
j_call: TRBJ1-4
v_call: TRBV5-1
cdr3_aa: CASSPEANEKLFF

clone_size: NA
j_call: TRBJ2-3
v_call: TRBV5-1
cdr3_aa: CASSVGLRAQLADTQYF

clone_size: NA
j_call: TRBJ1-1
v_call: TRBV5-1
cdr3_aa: CASSIEKGPNTEAFF

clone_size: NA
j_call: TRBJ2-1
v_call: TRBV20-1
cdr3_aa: CSAREGNEQFF

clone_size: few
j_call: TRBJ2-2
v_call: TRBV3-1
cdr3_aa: CASSPSGLAGRTGELFF

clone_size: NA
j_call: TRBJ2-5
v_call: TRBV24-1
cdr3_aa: CATSQEETQYF

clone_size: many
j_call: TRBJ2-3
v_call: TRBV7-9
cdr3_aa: CASSLGPAGGTDTQYF

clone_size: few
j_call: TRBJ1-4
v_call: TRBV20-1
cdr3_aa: CSGAEGKKLFF

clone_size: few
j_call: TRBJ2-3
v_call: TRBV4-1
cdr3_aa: CASSLTGTGDADTQYF

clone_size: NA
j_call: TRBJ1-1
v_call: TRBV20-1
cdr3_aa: CSRFRQGKAFF